This T cell receptor (beta chain) is drawn from a study of T cell changes during pregnancy in multiple sclerosis. This CDR3 is built from 12 residues. V shed 5 bases and J shed 3 bases, with 7 bases lying between them. Germline values: CDR1 SEHNR, CDR2 FQNEAQ (reference sequence). Measured with immunoSEQ multiplex PCR; TCRdb has only the in-frame clones, and not every one. This table holds over 55,000 clones, around 92% found once. This sequence joins TRBV7-9 and TRBJ1-1; D is uncertain. The source material was CD8+ T cells from peripheral blood mononuclear cells, sampled in the third trimester of pregnancy. The sequence was collected from a female donor in good health, enrolled as a control in a pregnancy study. The CDR3 sequence is CASSVIDTEAFF. The CDR3 bases are TGTGCCAGCAGCGTCATTGACACTGAAGCTTTCTTT.